This T cell receptor (beta chain) appears in the sequencing data of a study of cytomegalovirus exposure and HLA in healthy donors. To note about this clone: Its antigen remains unidentified.

Findings and caveats of the study: In vitro confirmation showed three CMV-associated chains to be CMV antigen specific. The TCR clusters that emerged in the first cohort tended, a later analysis found, to co-occur in the 120 or so validation repertoires. The study flagged roughly 150 TCR beta chains as cytomegalovirus-associated.

Some clones are missing from TCRdb's copy, which holds only in-frame ones; the method was immunoSEQ multiplex PCR. The sample holds 110,000 to 150,000 clones; 88% are singletons and the top ten take roughly 7.7%. The ends were cut back, 5 bases at V and 0 bases at J, with 17 bases in the middle. CDR3 length equals 18 residues. Germline CDR1 and CDR2: SGHTA and FQGNSA. The donors were part of the validation cohort of roughly 110 subjects. That cohort was separate from the first cohort, which comprised several hundred subjects. Sequences were obtained from PBMCs. The origin of this receptor is a woman aged 18 to 35 in good health and CMV-seropositive. The chain couples TRBV7-2 to TRBJ1-6; D is unclear. CDR3 in amino acids: CASSTGWITSSYNSPLHF. The CDR3, as DNA: TGTGCCAGCAGCACGGGATGGATAACGAGCTCCTATAATTCACCCCTCCACTTT. The complete variable domain, with remaining parts taken from reference TRBV7-2 and TRBJ1-6, reads GAGVSQSPSNKVTEKGKDVELRCDPISGHTALYWYRQSLGQGLEFLIYFQGNSAPDKSGLPSDRFSAERTGGSVSTLTIQRTQQEDSAVYLCASSTGWITSSYNSPLHFGNGTRLTVT.